This TCR beta chain was obtained from a study of T cells expressing NK-cell markers. The overall study: Sorted T-cell subsets CD3+CD56+NKG2C+, CD3+CD56+NKG2C- and CD3+CD56-NKG2C+ were TCR beta-sequenced. With respect to HCMV, seven of the eight sequenced donors were seropositive, and one was seronegative.

TCRdb reanalyzed the 5' RACE reads and collapses them to one entry per CDR3 protein, without DNA. The sample has about 540,000 distinct CDR3 sequences, and its top ten clones hold approximately 3.6%. The length of the CDR3 is 16 residues. Germline-derived CDR1 and CDR2 are SGHRS and YFSETQ. Whole-study results and caveats: Several donors' CD3+CD56-NKG2C+ cells were dominated by the same clonotypes. NKG2C+ dominant clonotype frequencies in about 6 donors were about 1.0-7.5% of CD8+ T cells.

A remark on this clonotype: Antigen unknown.

The TCR comes from a man between 18 and 29 years old in good health. The chain is built from TRBV5-1 and TRBJ2-2; TCRdb's D call, TRBD2, is unchecked because there is no DNA. The sequenced sample consisted of blood T cells: a sorted CD56 or NKG2C T cell subset, CD4+ or CD8+ T cells, or bulk PBMC T cells (not recorded which). The CDR3 here is CASRSGLVEYTGELFF.